This T cell receptor (beta chain) was retrieved from a study of human CD8 memory T cell subsets. A UMI-labeled 5' RACE approach was the method that produced the TCR beta libraries. From the 5' RACE reads, TCRdb lists one entry per CDR3 protein and no DNA. The sample table includes almost 5,500 distinct CDR3 sequences. Germline values: CDR1 PRHDT, CDR2 FYEKMQ (reference sequence). The CDR3 is made up of 14 amino acids. The specimen was CD8+ effector memory T cells (TEM) sorted from PBMCs. Specified subset: effector memory CD8 T cells, CCR7- CD45RO+ CD95+. The sequence came from a human donor in good health. This chain uses TRBV13 with TRBJ2-7; the TRBD1 assignment by TCRdb is unverifiable without DNA. The CDR3: CASSPGIGAYEQYF.